These T cell receptor beta chains were read from a single sample in a study of cytomegalovirus exposure and HLA in healthy donors. Measured with immunoSEQ multiplex PCR; TCRdb has only the in-frame clones, and not every one. Among 120,000 or so clones, about four fifths were seen once, and the ten largest hold about 1.8%. The sample consisted of PBMCs. Receptors originate from a man between 18 and 29 years old in good health and CMV-seronegative. Both conserved end residues are part of each CDR3. Each record gives: D gene, V gene, clone size, J gene, CDR3 length, CDR3 DNA, CDR3 protein. D genes are given only for firm matches. For some rows the clone size is stated as once, few or many, or as a class when expanded; others skip it.

>TRBD1|TRBV7-9|NA|TRBJ2-2|17
TGTGCCAGCAGCTTCCCGAAGGGACAGGTGTACACCGGGGAGCTGTTTTTT
CASSFPKGQVYTGELFF
>TRBD1|TRBV5-6|NA|TRBJ1-2|16
TGTGCCAGCAGCTTGGACGGGGCAGGGGGAGGCTATGGCTACACCTTC
CASSLDGAGGGYGYTF
>NA|TRBV11-2|NA|TRBJ1-2|13
TGTGCCAGCAGCTTAGTTGCGGGGGGTGGCTACACCTTC
CASSLVAGGGYTF
>NA|TRBV5-1|NA|TRBJ2-5|12
TGCGCCAGCAGCTTTAGTCGGGAGACCCAGTACTTC
CASSFSRETQYF
>TRBD1|TRBV19|NA|TRBJ1-2|13
TGTGCCAGTAGTATAGACAGGGGGAATGGCTACACCTTC
CASSIDRGNGYTF
>NA|TRBV29-1|NA|TRBJ2-3|15
TGCAGCGTTGATTACAGGAAGGAGAGCACAGATACGCAGTATTTT
CSVDYRKESTDTQYF
>TRBD1|TRBV9|NA|TRBJ2-2|16
TGTGCCAGCAGCGGGGGGGGGACAGGGAGCACCGGGGAGCTGTTTTTT
CASSGGGTGSTGELFF
>NA|TRBV7-8|NA|TRBJ1-2|14
TGTGCCAGCAGCCCCCCCGACACCCTCTGGGGCTACACCTTC
CASSPPDTLWGYTF
>TRBD1|TRBV5-4|NA|TRBJ2-2|16
TGTGCCAGCAGCCCCGGGACAGCCCGAGGCACCGGGGAGCTGTTTTTT
CASSPGTARGTGELFF
>NA|TRBV7-3|few|TRBJ1-1|13
TGTGCCAGCAGGAACAGGATCCACACTGAAGCTTTCTTT
CASRNRIHTEAFF
>NA|TRBV6-1|once|TRBJ2-2|15
TGTGCCAGCAGTGAAGGCGTGTTTTACACCGGGGAGCTGTTTTTT
CASSEGVFYTGELFF
>TRBD2|TRBV29-1|NA|TRBJ2-1|15
TGCAGCGCCCGACTAGCGGGGGGCATTTACAATGAGCAGTTCTTC
CSARLAGGIYNEQFF
>NA|TRBV6-6|NA|TRBJ1-5|14
TGTGCCAGCTCAACGCAATCCTATGATCAGCCCCAGCATTTT
CASSTQSYDQPQHF
>TRBD1|TRBV6-5|NA|TRBJ1-2|16
TGTGCCAGCAGTTCCCCCGGACGAGGGGGCAACTATGGCTACACCTTC
CASSSPGRGGNYGYTF
>NA|TRBV19|NA|TRBJ1-5|16
TGTGCCAGTAGTATTAACCGACAGAATAGCAATCAGCCCCAGCATTTT
CASSINRQNSNQPQHF
>NA|TRBV25-1|NA|TRBJ2-7|14
TGTGCCAGCACCCCTCGGGGAGGGGGCTACGAGCAGTACTTC
CASTPRGGGYEQYF